This is a list of T cell receptor beta chains from one sample in a study of tumor-infiltrating lymphocytes in localized non-small cell lung cancer. Data came from immunoSEQ multiplex PCR; TCRdb stores just in-frame clones and leaves some out. In the table there are about 6,600 clones, 70% to 75% of which are singletons. Sequenced: lung tumor tissue. The receptors were gathered from a human donor with non-small cell lung cancer. CDR3s include the opening cysteine and the closing phenylalanine or tryptophan. Each record gives: D gene, clone size, J gene, V gene, CDR3 protein, CDR3 DNA. The D gene is left open where the match is weak. Where a row states a size, it is once, few, many or the class of an expanded clone; other rows omit it.

>TRBD1|once|TRBJ1-6|TRBV7-2
CASSFIAGQANSPLHF
TGTGCCAGCAGCTTTATCGCGGGACAGGCCAATTCACCCCTCCACTTT
>NA|NA|TRBJ2-1|TRBV6-6
CASSYGTVGEQFF
TGTGCCAGCAGTTACGGGACTGTTGGTGAGCAGTTCTTC
>TRBD1|NA|TRBJ2-3|TRBV9
CASSIGQGGDTQYF
TGTGCCAGCAGCATCGGACAGGGGGGAGATACGCAGTATTTT
>NA|NA|TRBJ2-1|TRBV9
CASSVGRTSSYNEQFF
TGTGCCAGCAGCGTAGGACGAACGAGCTCCTACAATGAGCAGTTCTTC
>NA|NA|TRBJ1-1|TRBV18
CASSPSTGTEAFF
TGTGCCAGCTCACCCAGTACGGGCACTGAAGCTTTCTTT
>TRBD1|few|TRBJ2-5|TRBV6-5
CASSYPGQPKETQYF
TGTGCCAGCAGTTACCCGGGACAGCCTAAAGAGACCCAGTACTTC
>NA|NA|TRBJ1-3|TRBV7-2
CASSQRARSLGNTIYF
TGTGCCAGCAGCCAAAGGGCCCGTAGTTTAGGAAACACCATATATTTT
>TRBD1|NA|TRBJ1-1|TRBV4-2
CASSQEEGTGGTEAFF
TGTGCCAGCAGCCAAGAGGAAGGGACAGGGGGGACTGAAGCTTTCTTT
>NA|NA|TRBJ2-2|TRBV2
CASSEGQPGSGELFF
TGTGCCAGCAGTGAAGGTCAGCCCGGATCCGGGGAGCTGTTTTTT
>NA|large|TRBJ2-1|TRBV11-2
CASSLLGNEQFF
TGTGCCAGCAGCTTACTGGGGAATGAGCAGTTCTTC
>NA|NA|TRBJ2-6|TRBV5-1
CASSAVGGANVLTF
TGCGCCAGCAGCGCCGTAGGGGGGGCCAACGTCCTGACTTTC
>TRBD1|NA|TRBJ2-7|TRBV7-8
CASRPGRTGGLYEQYF
TGTGCCAGCAGGCCCGGTCGGACAGGGGGACTCTACGAGCAGTACTTC